Below, one T cell receptor (beta chain) is given with its context. The antigen is not known. A second PCR of about 6 to 11 cycles used a sample-barcoded 5' primer and a J-beta primer mix. A template-switch adaptor containing 12 random nucleotides labeled each cDNA molecule. Via MiXCR, TCRdb re-called the 5' RACE reads, giving one row per CDR3 protein. The repertoire holds over 950,000 distinct CDR3 sequences, with 35% to 45% as singletons. The data belong to a study of blood T cells in healthy people across ages. Study-wide results and caveats: Greater diversity and more naive CD4+ cells were seen in long-lived donors than in aged donors. Changes in expanded clonotypes were possibly confounded, as the CMV status of donors was unknown. Diversity figures based on one million T cells were deemed too low.

From germline, CDR1 is DFQATT and CDR2 SNEGSKA (reference sequence). The V end was cut by 0 bases, the J end by 2 bases, with 13 bases between. This CDR3 has 16 amino acids. This receptor was obtained from a man between 18 and 29 years old in good health. The chain combines TRBV20-1 with TRBJ2-2, with D perhaps TRBD1 (5 bases). The source material was blood. The CDR3 region has the DNA TGCAGTGCTAGAGATGATATGCGGACAAACACCGGGGAGCTGTTTTTT. Its protein is CSARDDMRTNTGELFF.